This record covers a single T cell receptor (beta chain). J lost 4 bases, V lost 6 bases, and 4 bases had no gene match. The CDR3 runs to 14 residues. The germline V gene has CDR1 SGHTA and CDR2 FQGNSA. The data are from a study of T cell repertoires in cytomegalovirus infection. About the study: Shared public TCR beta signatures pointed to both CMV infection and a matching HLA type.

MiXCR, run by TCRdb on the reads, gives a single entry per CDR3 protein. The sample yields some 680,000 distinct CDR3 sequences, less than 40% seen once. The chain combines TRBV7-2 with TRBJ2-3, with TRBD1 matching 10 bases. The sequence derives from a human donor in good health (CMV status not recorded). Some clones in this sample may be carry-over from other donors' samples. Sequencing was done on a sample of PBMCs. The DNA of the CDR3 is TGTGCCAGCAGGCCGGGACAGGGGCCAGATACGCAGTATTTT. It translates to CASRPGQGPDTQYF.